The subject of this entry is one TCR beta chain. The record originates from a study of blood T cell repertoires in COVID-19. As for the study in general: Whether acute or convalescent, the COVID-19 samples came from the United States, Italy and Spain. T cells, B-cell-depleted T cells, or PBMCs supplied cDNA or gDNA.

In the authors' workflow: Reference gene primer amplification gave nucleated cell count estimates. Generated by immunoSEQ multiplex PCR, the TCRdb table keeps only in-frame clones and is missing some. V, J and clone size are those of that table, while D and trimming were read from the DNA. The profile covers around 51,000 clones, with about 86% appearing a single time and roughly 4.5% taken by the ten largest. With 2 bases clipped from V and 7 bases from J, the junction kept 8 bases outside the gene matches. CDR1 is MNHEY and CDR2 is SVGEGT in the germline V gene. The CDR3 loop spans 16 amino acids. The sequencing sample was made of peripheral blood. The TCR was taken from a man older than 75 with active COVID-19. The chain employs TRBV6-2 or TRBV6-3 and TRBJ2-1; 10 nucleotides match TRBD2. CDR3 coding DNA: TGTGCCAGCAGTTACCGGAGCGGGAGGGCAGTGAATGAGCAGTTCTTC. Protein product: CASSYRSGRAVNEQFF.